The 4 T cell receptor beta chains reported below all come from one sample, sequenced in a study of control samples from healthy donors and cancer patients. TCRdb keeps only in-frame clones here, not all; method: immunoSEQ multiplex PCR. The profile shows roughly 150,000 clones, around 88% of them singletons. The sequenced material came from blood. The receptor source for this set is a young man in good health.

The chain joins TRBV5-6 to TRBJ2-7; the match to TRBD2 covers 9 bases. Germline V gene sequence: CDR1 SGHDT, CDR2 YYEEEE. The CDR3 has 14 residues. V shed 0 bases and J 6 bases; nucleotides not matched to a gene: 4. This CDR3 is CASSLGRGGGEQYF. The DNA for the CDR3 is TGTGCCAGCAGCTTGGGGCGGGGGGGCGGCGAGCAGTACTTC. Together with reference TRBV5-6 and TRBJ2-7, the CDR3 gives the full variable domain: DAGVTQSPTHLIKTRGQQVTLRCSPKSGHDTVSWYQQALGQGPQFIFQYYEEEERQRGNFPDRFSGHQFPNYSSELNVNALLLGDSALYLCASSLGRGGGEQYFGPGTRLTVT.

J is TRBJ1-2 and V is TRBV10-3; D gene uncertain. The CDR3 is made up of 15 amino acids. Germline V CDR1 and CDR2: ENHRY, SYGVKD. Trimming removed 3 bases from V and 8 bases from J, with 19 bases in between. The CDR3 DNA reads as TGTGCCATCAGTGACGAAGGACTCGCGTCCTTGGGCTACACCTTC. This codes for CAISDEGLASLGYTF.

The chain couples TRBV28 to TRBJ2-3; TRBD2 matches at 7 bases. This CDR3 has 16 amino acids. Germline V lookup: CDR1 MDHEN, CDR2 SYDVKM. V trimming: 5 bases; J trimming: 2 bases; junction bases outside the gene matches: 10. CDR3 bases: TGTGCCAGCAGTCCTTTCTGGCGGGAGATCACAGATACGCAGTATTTT. Translating gives CASSPFWREITDTQYF. Supplemented by reference TRBV28 and TRBJ2-3, the full variable domain reads DVKVTQSSRYLVKRTGEKVFLECVQDMDHENMFWYRQDPGLGLRLIYFSYDVKMKEKGDIPEGYSVSREKKERFSLILESASTNQTSMYLCASSPFWREITDTQYFGPGTRLTVL.

This clone has a handful of counts. The chain employs TRBV7-8 and TRBJ2-4; D may be TRBD1 (5 bases). CDR3 length: 16 amino acids. The germline V and J ends were trimmed by 1 base and 2 bases, with 12 bases remaining between them. Germline lookup yields CDR1 SGHVS and CDR2 FQNEAQ. For the CDR3, the DNA is TGTGCCAGCAGCTTAGGATATCAGGGAACCAAAAACATTCAGTACTTC. Encoded protein: CASSLGYQGTKNIQYF.